Shown below are 23 T cell receptor beta chains from a single sample sequenced in a study of blood T cell repertoires in COVID-19. Assay used: immunoSEQ multiplex PCR; TCRdb lists only in-frame clones, some missing. Of about 30,000 clones in the sample, roughly 90% were seen once. The sequencing input was peripheral blood. These receptors were taken from a man in his 60s with active COVID-19.

The chain combines TRBV7-3 with TRBJ2-1; D unresolved. V lost 6 bases to trimming and J lost 2 bases, with 20 bases between them. The CDR3 loop spans 17 amino acids. The germline V gene has CDR1 SGHTA and CDR2 FQGTGA. CDR3 amino acids: CASSSQPRWAAYNEQFF. The CDR3 nucleotides are TGTGCCAGCAGTTCCCAACCCCGTTGGGCAGCCTACAATGAGCAGTTCTTC.

This clone was seen a handful of times. V usage is TRBV5-1 and J usage is TRBJ2-5; 10 bases match TRBD2. J gave up 1 base and V 4 bases, and 7 bases lay outside the gene matches. Per the germline V gene, CDR1 is SGHRS and CDR2 is YFSETQ. The CDR3 runs to 16 residues. The CDR3 nucleotides read TGCGCCAGCAGCCCTACTAGCGGGGTTACCCAAGAGACCCAGTACTTC. As protein: CASSPTSGVTQETQYF.

CDR3 coding DNA: TGTGCCTGGAGTACCGGGACAGGACCTTACGAGCAGTACTTC. Protein sequence: CAWSTGTGPYEQYF. The chain recombines TRBV30 with TRBJ2-7; TRBD1 matches 8 bases. The length of the CDR3 is 14 residues. V lost 2 bases to trimming and J lost 4 bases; unmatched junction nucleotides: 7. Germline CDR1 reads GTSNPN; CDR2 reads SVGIG (reference sequence).

The chain joins TRBV5-6 to TRBJ2-2, with 12 positions matching TRBD2. The length of the CDR3 is 17 residues. CDR1 SGHDT and CDR2 YYEEEE come from the germline V gene. V was pared by 4 bases and J by 2 bases, with 6 bases of the junction left unmatched. The chain's CDR3 is CASSAPGLAGNTGELFF. The CDR3 nucleotides read TGTGCCAGCAGCGCCCCGGGACTAGCGGGTAACACCGGGGAGCTGTTTTTT.

The rearrangement joins TRBV3-1 (or the pseudogene TRBV3-2) to TRBJ2-3, with 11 bases identical to TRBD2. The germline V gene encodes CDR1 LGHDT and CDR2 YNNKEL (reference sequence). This CDR3 is 18 amino acids long. V lost 3 bases to trimming and J lost 4 bases; unmatched junction nucleotides: 12. CDR3 sequence: CASSQLPNSGGAADTQYF. CDR3 DNA sequence: TGTGCCAGCAGCCAGCTCCCCAATAGCGGGGGGGCCGCAGATACGCAGTATTTT.

This chain connects TRBV5-3 to TRBJ2-2; 7 bases agree with TRBD2. TRBV5-3 is noted as an ORF with a role that remains uncertain. This CDR3 region has 13 residues. V dropped 4 bases and J dropped 7; count of bases not matched to a gene: 4. The CDR3 DNA reads as TGTGCCAGAAGCCATCGGGGGGACGGGGAGCTGTTTTTT. This sequence encodes CARSHRGDGELFF.

The V and J genes are TRBV25-1 and TRBJ2-7, with a possible D match to TRBD1 (8 bases). This CDR3 is built from 16 residues. The germline CDR1 and CDR2 sequences are MGHDK and SYGVNS. V was cut by 3 bases and J by 0 bases, with 15 bases left in between. The CDR3 loop reads CASSDRSGTGSYEQYF. CDR3 nucleotides: TGTGCCAGCAGTGACCGAAGCGGGACAGGCTCCTACGAGCAGTACTTC.

The chain employs TRBV10-1 and TRBJ2-2; 7 bases agree with TRBD1. Trimming at V came to 4 bases and at J to 2 bases, leaving 7 bases not matched to a gene. The CDR3 consists of 16 residues. CDR1 is WNHNN, CDR2 SYGVQD, per germline (reference sequence). The CDR3 DNA reads as TGCGCCAGCAGTGCGGGCAGGGGGATCAACACCGGGGAGCTGTTTTTT. It translates to CASSAGRGINTGELFF.

The rearrangement uses TRBV7-8 and TRBJ2-7, with a possible D match to TRBD2 (6 bases). V gave up 3 bases and J gave up 0 bases, with 15 bases separating them. Germline V lookup: CDR1 SGHVS, CDR2 FQNEAQ. This CDR3 is 16 amino acids long. The CDR3 DNA reads as TGTGCCAGCAGCTTTGCGAGCGGGCGTATCTCCTACGAGCAGTACTTC. Its translation is CASSFASGRISYEQYF. Full variable domain (remainder filled in from reference TRBV7-8 and TRBJ2-7): GAGVSQSPRYKVAKRGQDVALRCDPISGHVSLFWYQQALGQGPEFLTYFQNEAQLDKSGLPSDRFFAERPEGSVSTLKIQRTQQEDSAVYLCASSFASGRISYEQYFGPGTRLTVT.

CDR3 protein: CASSALGPVRNYEQYF. For the CDR3, the DNA is TGCGCCAGCAGCGCCCTTGGGCCAGTCAGAAACTACGAGCAGTACTTC. The V call is TRBV5-1, the J call TRBJ2-7; D remains unclear. From germline, CDR1 is SGHRS and CDR2 YFSETQ. V was pared by 4 bases and J by 3 bases, with 20 bases between. This CDR3 is 16 amino acids long.

This clone appeared a few times. The V and J genes are TRBV7-8 and TRBJ1-4, with TRBD1 matching over 9 bases. This CDR3 has 18 residues. Germline V gives CDR1 SGHVS, CDR2 FQNEAQ. V shed 0 bases and J 4 bases; nucleotides not matched to a gene: 9. CDR3 DNA: TGTGCCAGCAGCTTAGCCGGGACAGGGACTGTAAATAATGAAAAACTGTTTTTT. Its protein product is CASSLAGTGTVNNEKLFF.

The chain uses TRBV7-9 and TRBJ1-3, with D possibly being TRBD1 (6 bases). V lost 3 bases, J lost 2 bases, and 11 bases lay in between. The CDR3 totals 15 residues. Germline CDR1 and CDR2: SEHNR and FQNEAQ (reference sequence). CDR3 coding DNA: TGTGCCAGCAGCTTTATACAGGGCACTGGAAACACCATATATTTT. Translation: CASSFIQGTGNTIYF.

This chain connects TRBV29-1 to TRBJ2-7; 12 bases are a match to TRBD2. Trimming took 5 bases from V and 8 from J; bases not matched to a gene: 7. The CDR3 runs 13 residues. The germline CDR1 and CDR2 sequences are SQVTM and ANQGSEA. The DNA of the CDR3 is TGCAGCGTTACTAGCGGGGGGCCCCTCCAGCAGTACTTC. This codes for CSVTSGGPLQQYF.

The V gene is TRBV28, the J gene TRBJ2-4, with D perhaps matching TRBD1 (6 bases). Deletions cut 1 base from V and 8 bases from J, with 15 bases between. Germline CDR1 is MDHEN and CDR2 is SYDVKM. This CDR3 spans 15 amino acids. The CDR3 is CASSLLGQGNDIQYF. The CDR3, as DNA: TGTGCCAGCAGTTTATTAGGTCAGGGGAATGACATTCAGTACTTC.

This rearrangement joins TRBV27 to TRBJ1-6; 8 bases fit TRBD1. In germline, CDR1 is MNHEY, CDR2 SMNVEV (reference sequence). The CDR3 has 13 amino acids. J was trimmed by 10 bases and V by 3 bases; bases with no gene match: 2. CDR3 residues: CASSFGQGSPLHF. CDR3 in DNA: TGTGCCAGCAGTTTCGGACAGGGATCACCCCTCCACTTT.

This chain joins TRBV2 and TRBJ2-1; 11 bases are shared with TRBD2. Trimming removed 6 bases from V and 5 bases from J; junction bases left unmatched: 3. The CDR3 totals 14 residues. The germline gives CDR1 SNHLY, CDR2 FYNNEI. CDR3 protein: CASRGTSGNNEQFF. Here the CDR3 DNA reads TGTGCCAGCAGGGGGACTAGCGGAAACAATGAGCAGTTCTTC.

This chain joins TRBV10-2 and TRBJ1-2, with D possibly being TRBD1 (6 bases). The CDR3 has 16 residues. Germline V gene lookup returns CDR1 WSHSY and CDR2 SAAADI. V was pared by 3 bases and J by 1 base, with 15 bases between. The CDR3, as DNA: TGCGCCAGCAGTGACTTTGCGACAGGATTTAACTATGGCTACACCTTC. Translation: CASSDFATGFNYGYTF.

The chain recombines TRBV5-1 with TRBJ2-3; D is unresolved. V shed 2 bases and J shed 4 bases, with 11 bases lying between them. The CDR3 length is 14 residues. Germline V gene lookup returns CDR1 SGHRS and CDR2 YFSETQ. CDR3 sequence (DNA): TGCGCCAGCAGCTTCAGAGGTCCCCCAGATACGCAGTATTTT. Amino acids: CASSFRGPPDTQYF.

This chain uses TRBV6-5 with TRBJ1-4, with 8 bases fitting TRBD1. V dropped 4 bases and J dropped 10; count of bases not matched to a gene: 8. The CDR3 is 14 residues long. Germline CDR1 reads MNHEY; CDR2 reads SVGAGI. CDR3 protein: CASSLDRETRKLFF. The CDR3 region has the DNA TGTGCCAGCAGTTTGGACAGGGAAACCCGAAAACTGTTTTTT.

This clone has just one count. V and J are TRBV5-1 and TRBJ1-5; maybe TRBD1 (6 bases). Germline V gene data show CDR1 as SGHRS and CDR2 as YFSETQ. This CDR3 has 15 residues. The V end lost 0 bases, the J end lost 4 bases, and 11 bases lay between the germline ends. The CDR3 protein is CASSLGDTSNQPQHF. CDR3 DNA: TGCGCCAGCAGCTTGGGGGACACCAGTAATCAGCCCCAGCATTTT.

V gene TRBV27 combines with J gene TRBJ2-1, with 10 bases matching TRBD1. Trimming removed 5 bases from V and 7 bases from J; junction bases left unmatched: 8. CDR1 MNHEY and CDR2 SMNVEV come from the germline V gene (reference sequence). The CDR3 length is 15 residues. This CDR3 is CASSIRQGAGNEQFF. The CDR3 DNA sequence: TGTGCCAGCAGTATCAGACAGGGGGCAGGGAATGAGCAGTTCTTC.

The chain has TRBV6-5 and TRBJ2-2, with no clear D. Germline V gene data show CDR1 as MNHEY and CDR2 as SVGAGI. V gave up 7 bases and J gave up 0 bases, with 3 bases separating them. The CDR3 spans 12 residues. CDR3 sequence: CASTSNTGELFF. CDR3 nucleotide sequence: TGTGCCAGCACTTCGAACACCGGGGAGCTGTTTTTT.

V is TRBV20-1 and J is TRBJ2-5; 7 bases fit TRBD2. Germline loops: CDR1 DFQATT, CDR2 SNEGSKA (reference sequence). The V gene end was trimmed by 8 bases and the J gene end by 5 bases; junction bases not matched to a gene: 5. CDR3 length: 11 residues. The CDR3 region is CSRLARETQYF. In DNA form, the CDR3 reads TGCAGTCGACTAGCACGGGAGACCCAGTACTTC.